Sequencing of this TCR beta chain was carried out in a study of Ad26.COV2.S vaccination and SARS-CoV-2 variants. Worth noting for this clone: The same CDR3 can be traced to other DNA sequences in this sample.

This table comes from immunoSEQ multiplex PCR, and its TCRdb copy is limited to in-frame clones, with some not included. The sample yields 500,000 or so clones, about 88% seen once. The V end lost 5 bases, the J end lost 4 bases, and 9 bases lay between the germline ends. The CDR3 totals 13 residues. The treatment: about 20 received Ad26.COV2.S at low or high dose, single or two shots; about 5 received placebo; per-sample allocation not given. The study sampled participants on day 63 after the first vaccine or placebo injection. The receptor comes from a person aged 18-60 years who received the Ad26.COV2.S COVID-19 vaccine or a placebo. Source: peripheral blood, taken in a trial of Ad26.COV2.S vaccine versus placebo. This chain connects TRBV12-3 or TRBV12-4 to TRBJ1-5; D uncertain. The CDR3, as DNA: TGTGCCAGCAGTCTGGGGTCTAATCAGCCCCAGCATTTT. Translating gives CASSLGSNQPQHF.